The T cell receptor (beta chain) under discussion was sequenced for a study of prognosis after radiotherapy for stage I lung cancer. About the research overall: The patients included over twelve who had newly diagnosed primary stage I lung tumors, along with five others who had oligometastatic NSCLC after their primary tumor had been surgically resected. Progression was not significant in around 16 patients, whereas a few developed distant metastases (median about 7 months) after radiotherapy. Regarding the study as a whole: After stereotactic body radiation therapy, unique TCR clone counts dropped from a median of about 9,200 to 6,500.

A note on this clonotype: No antigen is known for it. A far larger clone is just one base off, so this is likely a read error.

This CDR3 has 19 residues. The germline V gene has CDR1 MNHGY and CDR2 SVAAGI. At each of two time points, around 6.1 milliliters of venous blood were taken. The genomic DNA TCR beta CDR3 region underwent two rounds of multiplex PCR. Every TRBV and TRBJ gene had its own specific primer in first-round PCR. TCRdb passed the multiplex PCR reads through MiXCR, listing each CDR3 protein once. The top ten clones hold about 9.2% of a sample with 45,000 to 60,000 distinct CDR3 sequences, over 30% of them seen once. V is TRBV6-9 and J is TRBJ2-7, with 14 bases lining up with TRBD2. The source is a donor of 50 years or more with non-small cell lung cancer. The sequencing here drew on PBMCs, taken before or after stereotactic body radiation therapy (not recorded which). The CDR3 here is CASSSRLAGGRPFSYEKYF. CDR3 nucleotide sequence: TGTGCCAGCAGTTCGAGACTAGCGGGAGGGCGCCCCTTCTCCTACGAGAAGTACTTC.